This TCR beta chain came from a study of blood T cell repertoires in COVID-19. Study-level background: Sources were T cells, B-cell-depleted T cells, or PBMCs; the material itself was cDNA or gDNA.

V lost 4 bases, J lost 3 bases, and 22 bases lay in between. The CDR3 is 17 residues long. Per germline, CDR1 LNHDA and CDR2 SQIVND (reference sequence). Sequenced by immunoSEQ multiplex PCR; TCRdb stores in-frame clones only, minus some. Of some 200,000 clones in the sample, 85% to 90% were seen once. Sequenced sample: peripheral blood. This TCR derives from a man aged 80 or over with acute or convalescent COVID-19. The genes are TRBV19 and TRBJ2-7, with a tentative D call TRBD2 (6 bases). The CDR3: CASSKGPGSGLYYEQYF. Here the CDR3 DNA reads TGTGCCAGTAGTAAAGGCCCCGGGTCGGGACTTTACTACGAGCAGTACTTC.